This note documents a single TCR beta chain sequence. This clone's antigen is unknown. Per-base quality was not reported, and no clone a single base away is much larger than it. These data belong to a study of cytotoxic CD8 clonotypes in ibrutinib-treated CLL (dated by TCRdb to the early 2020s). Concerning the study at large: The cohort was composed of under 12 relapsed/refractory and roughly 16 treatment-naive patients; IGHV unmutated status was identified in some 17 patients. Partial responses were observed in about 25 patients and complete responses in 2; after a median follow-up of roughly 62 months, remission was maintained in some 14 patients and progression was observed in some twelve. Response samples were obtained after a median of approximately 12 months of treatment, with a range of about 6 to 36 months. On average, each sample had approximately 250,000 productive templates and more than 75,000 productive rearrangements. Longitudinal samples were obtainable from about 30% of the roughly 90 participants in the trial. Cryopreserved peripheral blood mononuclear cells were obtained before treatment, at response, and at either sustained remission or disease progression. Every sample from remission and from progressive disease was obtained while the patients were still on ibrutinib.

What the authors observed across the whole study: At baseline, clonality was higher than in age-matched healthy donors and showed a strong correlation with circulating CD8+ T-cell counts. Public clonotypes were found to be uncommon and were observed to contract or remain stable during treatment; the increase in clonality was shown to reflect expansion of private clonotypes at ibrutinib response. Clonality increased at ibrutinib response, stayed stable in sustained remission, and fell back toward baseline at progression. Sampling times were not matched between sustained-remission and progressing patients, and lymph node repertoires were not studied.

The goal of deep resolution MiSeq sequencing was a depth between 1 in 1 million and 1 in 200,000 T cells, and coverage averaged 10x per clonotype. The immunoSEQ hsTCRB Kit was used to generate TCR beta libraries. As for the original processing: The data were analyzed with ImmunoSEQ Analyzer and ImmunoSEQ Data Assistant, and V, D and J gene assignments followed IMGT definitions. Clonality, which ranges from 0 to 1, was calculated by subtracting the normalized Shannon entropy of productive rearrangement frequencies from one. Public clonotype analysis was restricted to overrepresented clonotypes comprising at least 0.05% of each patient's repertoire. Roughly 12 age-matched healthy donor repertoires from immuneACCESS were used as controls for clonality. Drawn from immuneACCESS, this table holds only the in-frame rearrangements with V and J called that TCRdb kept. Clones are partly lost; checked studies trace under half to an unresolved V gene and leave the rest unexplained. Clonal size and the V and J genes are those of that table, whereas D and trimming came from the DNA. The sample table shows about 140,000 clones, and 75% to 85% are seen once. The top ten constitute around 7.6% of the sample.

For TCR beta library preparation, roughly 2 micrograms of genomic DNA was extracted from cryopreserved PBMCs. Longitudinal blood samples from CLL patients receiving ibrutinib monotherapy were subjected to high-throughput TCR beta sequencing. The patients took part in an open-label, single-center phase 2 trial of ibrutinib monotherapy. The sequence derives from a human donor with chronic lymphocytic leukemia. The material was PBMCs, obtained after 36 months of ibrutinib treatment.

The CDR3 has the sequence CASSLGDRVVQEKLFF. The DNA reads as follows: TGTGCCAGCAGCTTAGGGGACAGGGTAGTACAAGAAAAACTGTTTTTT. This receptor chain uses TRBV11-2 and TRBJ1-4, with TRBD1 identical over 9 junction bases. Inclusive of the bounding cysteine and phenylalanine, the CDR3 is 16 residues long. Here the CDR3 DNA is all that survives: 48 bases in frame from base 1. The germline V gene provides CDR1 SGHAT and CDR2 FQNNGV. Relative to germline, V is missing 1 base and J is missing 8 bases, with 8 bases of the junction outside any gene match.